The clone carrying this T cell receptor beta chain was seen a few times. This sample stems from a study of identical twins. Germline-derived CDR1 and CDR2 are SGHRS and YFSETQ. Trimming stripped 7 bases from V and 2 bases from J, with 18 bases between. CDR3 length equals 16 residues. A single record per CDR3 protein comes from TCRdb applying MiXCR to the 5' RACE reads. In the table there are around 670,000 distinct CDR3 sequences, approximately 6% of which are singletons. The chain combines TRBV5-1 with TRBJ2-2; tentatively, D is TRBD1 or TRBD2 (5 bases each). The receptor's source is a man younger than 30 in good health. Sample: naive T cells sorted from blood. CDR3 residues: CASSRWLGDNTGELFF. CDR3 sequence (DNA): TGCGCCAGCTCTCGATGGCTCGGGGACAACACCGGGGAGCTGTTTTTT.